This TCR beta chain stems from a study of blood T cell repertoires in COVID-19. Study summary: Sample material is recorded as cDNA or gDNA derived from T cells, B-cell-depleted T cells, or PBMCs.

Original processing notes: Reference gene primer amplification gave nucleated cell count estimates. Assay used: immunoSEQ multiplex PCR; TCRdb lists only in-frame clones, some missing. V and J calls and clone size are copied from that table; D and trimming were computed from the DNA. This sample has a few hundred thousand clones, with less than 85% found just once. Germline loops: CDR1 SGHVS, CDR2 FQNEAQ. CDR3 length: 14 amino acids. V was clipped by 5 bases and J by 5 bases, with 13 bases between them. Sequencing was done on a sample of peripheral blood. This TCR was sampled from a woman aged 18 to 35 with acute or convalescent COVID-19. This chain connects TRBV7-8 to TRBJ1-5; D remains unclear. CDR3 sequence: CASSQREGYQPQHF. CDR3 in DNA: TGTGCCAGCAGCCAGCGTGAAGGATATCAGCCCCAGCATTTT.